These 9 T cell receptor beta chains share one sample of origin, sequenced in a study of spatial heterogeneity in lung cancer (dated by TCRdb to between 2018 and 2021). Library preparation was by 5' RACE. The data were produced on a NextSeq 500. TCRdb itself trimmed the public reads at Q25 with fastp, ran MiXCR and retained productive beta chains. Rows matching on CDR3 protein sequence are summarized as one entry with the most common DNA and genes. The sample has roughly 100,000 distinct CDR3 sequences on record, around 9% of them singletons. Together, the top ten hold 6% to 7.5% of the sample. Read against the paper, the sample's time point label means: sample taken at primary tumor resection. TCR sequencing used whole RNA extracted from tumor and nontumor lung tissue, or from cryopreserved PBMC samples, without cell sorting. The sequencing used PBMCs, collected at surgery. The receptors come from a male donor with early-stage non-small cell lung cancer.

Remarks on this clonotype: A read error may explain this, as a much larger clone is one base away. V is TRBV5-4 and J is TRBJ2-7; TRBD1 aligns across 8 bases. Germline V lookup: CDR1 SGHNT, CDR2 YYREEE (reference sequence). CDR3 length equals 14 residues. The CDR3 protein is CASSTGTGSYGQYF. The CDR3 region has the DNA TGTGCCAGCAGCACGGGGACAGGTTCCTACGGGCAGTACTTC.

The chain is built from TRBV28 and TRBJ2-2, with 7 bases identical to TRBD1. The V segment lost 6 bases and the J segment 7 bases; nucleotides outside the gene matches: 5. Germline V gene sequence: CDR1 MDHEN, CDR2 SYDVKM. The CDR3 is 13 amino acids. The CDR3 protein is CASRWTGIGELFF. The CDR3 DNA is TGTGCCAGCAGATGGACAGGAATCGGGGAGCTGTTTTTT.

This clonotype was seen at least ten times. The chain uses TRBV2 and TRBJ2-7, with a possible D match to TRBD2 (5 bases). This CDR3 has 14 residues. Per germline, CDR1 SNHLY and CDR2 FYNNEI. The V and J ends lost 4 bases and 2 bases respectively, with 12 bases between them. The CDR3 here is CASSAMPGTYEQYF. DNA of the CDR3: TGTGCCAGCAGTGCGATGCCGGGGACCTACGAGCAGTACTTC.

This clonotype was seen only a few times. CDR3 loop: CASRRTENTEAFF. For the CDR3, the DNA is TGCGCCAGCAGACGGACGGAGAACACTGAAGCTTTCTTT. The V call is TRBV5-1, the J call TRBJ1-1, with no clear D. The germline V and J ends were trimmed by 5 bases and 1 base, with 9 bases remaining between them. Germline CDR1 and CDR2: SGHRS and YFSETQ. The CDR3 is made up of 13 amino acids.

This clonotype was counted many times. The chain links TRBV4-3 to TRBJ2-3, with D unresolved. Per germline, CDR1 LGHNA and CDR2 YSLEER. This CDR3 has 15 residues. Trimming pared 1 base from V and 3 bases from J, leaving 11 bases between. Here the CDR3 reads CASSQGVTGTDTQYF. The CDR3 DNA sequence: TGCGCCAGCAGCCAAGGGGTGACTGGAACAGATACGCAGTATTTT.

The gene calls are TRBV29-1 and TRBJ2-3; 8 bases agree with TRBD2. Per the germline V gene, CDR1 is SQVTM and CDR2 is ANQGSEA. Unmatched junction bases numbered 11, after V lost 5 bases and J lost 4 bases. This CDR3 has 15 residues. CDR3 sequence (DNA): TGCAGCGTTTCCACTAGCGGCTCGACGGCAGATACGCAGTATTTT. Protein product: CSVSTSGSTADTQYF.

Ten or more counts support this clonotype. The gene calls are TRBV5-1 and TRBJ2-2; 7 bases are a match to TRBD1. The germline V gene encodes CDR1 SGHRS and CDR2 YFSETQ. CDR3 length: 16 amino acids. The V segment lost 4 bases and the J segment 1 base; nucleotides outside the gene matches: 7. CDR3 DNA sequence: TGCGCCAGCAGCCGAAGGGACAGAGTGAACACCGGGGAGCTGTTTTTT. Its protein product is CASSRRDRVNTGELFF.

With respect to this clonotype: The CDR3 does not end in the conserved phenylalanine or tryptophan, so this is likely a read error. This chain uses TRBV20-1 with TRBJ2-3; D may be TRBD2 (5 bases). The germline V gene has CDR1 DFQATT and CDR2 SNEGSKA (reference sequence). Between the trimmed V and J ends, which lost 5 bases and 2 bases, there was a span of 17 bases. CDR3 length equals 15 residues. This CDR3 is CSAASGVTITDTQYS. In nucleotides, the CDR3 is TGCAGTGCTGCCTCCGGGGTTACCATCACAGATACGCAGTATTCT.

This clonotype was detected ten times or more. The chain is built from TRBV3-1 and TRBJ2-2; D unclear. Germline CDR1 LGHDT, CDR2 YNNKEL (reference sequence). The V end was cut by 4 bases, the J end by 4 bases, with 13 bases between. CDR3 size: 15 residues. CDR3 region: CASSRGQTRTGELFF. In nucleotides, the CDR3 is TGTGCCAGCAGCCGGGGTCAAACCCGCACCGGGGAGCTGTTTTTT.